The next 16 T cell receptor beta chains were all read from a single sample in a study of siplizumab effects on memory and regulatory T cells. Using immunoSEQ multiplex PCR, the repertoire was profiled, and TCRdb retains in-frame clones only, with some absent. The sample yields tens of thousands of clones, less than 98% seen once. The specimen was naive CD8+ T cells sorted from blood. The receptors stem from a human donor in good health.

Only one count was recorded for this clone. This sequence joins TRBV7-9 and TRBJ2-1, with 9 bases fitting TRBD1. The CDR3 is 14 residues long. J lost 6 bases, V lost 3 bases, and 3 bases had no gene match. The germline gives CDR1 SEHNR, CDR2 FQNEAQ (reference sequence). The CDR3 loop is CASSFETGGNEQFF. CDR3 DNA sequence: TGTGCCAGCAGCTTCGAGACAGGGGGCAATGAGCAGTTCTTC.

This sequence joins TRBV13 and TRBJ2-2; D is ambiguous. The germline CDR1 and CDR2 sequences are PRHDT and FYEKMQ (reference sequence). This CDR3 is built from 16 residues. Trimming left V 4 bases short and J 2 bases short, with 14 bases between. CDR3 protein: CASSWVGGKNTGELFF. Written as DNA, the CDR3 is TGTGCCAGCAGCTGGGTCGGTGGGAAAAACACCGGGGAGCTGTTTTTT.

The gene calls are TRBV5-5 and TRBJ1-4; possible D gene TRBD1, 5 bases. The CDR3 consists of 14 residues. Germline-derived CDR1 and CDR2 are SGHKS and YYEKEE (reference sequence). Trimming shortened V by 0 bases and J by 5 bases, and 8 bases separated the two germline ends. CDR3 loop: CASSLGQPNEKLFF. For the CDR3, the DNA is TGTGCCAGCAGCTTGGGACAGCCGAATGAAAAACTGTTTTTT.

The table lists this clone with a count of one. The chain employs TRBV6-1 and TRBJ2-1; possibly TRBD1 for D (6 bases). This CDR3 spans 15 amino acids. V lost 1 base, J lost 0 bases, and 7 bases lay in between. Germline CDR1 MNHNS, CDR2 SASEGT. The CDR3 region has the DNA TGTGCCAGCAGTGAAGACAGGGACTCCTACAATGAGCAGTTCTTC. The encoded protein is CASSEDRDSYNEQFF.

This clone was seen just once. The V call is TRBV27, the J call TRBJ1-5, with a weak D call TRBD1 (5 bases). Trimming shortened V by 2 bases and J by 4 bases, and 9 bases separated the two germline ends. In germline, CDR1 is MNHEY, CDR2 SMNVEV (reference sequence). The CDR3 has 14 residues. The CDR3 is CASSLSRVNQPQHF. Here the CDR3 DNA reads TGTGCCAGCAGTTTAAGCAGGGTTAATCAGCCCCAGCATTTT.

The V and J genes are TRBV15 and TRBJ1-4, with 8 positions matching TRBD1. After removal of 5 bases from V and 7 bases from J, the junction contained 6 bases not matched to a gene. The germline V gene has CDR1 LNHNV and CDR2 YYDKDF (reference sequence). This CDR3 region has 14 residues. CDR3 DNA: TGTGCCACCAGCGGACCAGGGGGCACTGAAAAACTGTTTTTT. Translated: CATSGPGGTEKLFF.

This sequence joins TRBV11-2 and TRBJ1-5; D is unresolved. This CDR3 comprises 13 residues. Trimming pared 5 bases from V and 5 bases from J, leaving 10 bases between. In germline, CDR1 is SGHAT, CDR2 FQNNGV. CDR3 region: CASSLTRYQPQHF. DNA for the CDR3: TGTGCCAGCAGCCTTACGAGGTATCAGCCCCAGCATTTT. Variable domain in full (rest from reference TRBV11-2 and TRBJ1-5): EAGVAQSPRYKIIEKRQSVAFWCNPISGHATLYWYQQILGQGPKLLIQFQNNGVVDDSQLPKDRFSAERLKGVDSTLKIQPAKLEDSAVYLCASSLTRYQPQHFGDGTRLSIL.

The chain has TRBV5-1 and TRBJ2-2, with no clear D. The CDR3 is made up of 15 amino acids. V shed 0 bases and J shed 0 bases, with 6 bases lying between them. The germline V gene has CDR1 SGHRS and CDR2 YFSETQ. The CDR3 loop is CASSLELANTGELFF. The CDR3 DNA is TGCGCCAGCAGCTTGGAACTGGCGAACACCGGGGAGCTGTTTTTT.

This clone was seen just once. This chain joins TRBV6-5 and TRBJ2-3; D could derive from TRBD1 or TRBD2 (5 bases each). The CDR3 contains 15 residues. Germline assignment: CDR1 MNHEY and CDR2 SVGAGI. The V and J ends lost 5 bases and 2 bases respectively, with 14 bases between them. The CDR3 loop reads CASSPGTSPTDTQYF. Here the CDR3 DNA reads TGTGCCAGCAGTCCAGGGACCTCCCCCACAGATACGCAGTATTTT.

The genes are TRBV5-4 and TRBJ2-7; 10 bases agree with TRBD2. CDR1 and CDR2 from the germline V gene are SGHNT and YYREEE (reference sequence). Trimming at V came to 5 bases and at J to 0 bases, leaving 2 bases not matched to a gene. The CDR3 consists of 14 residues. CDR3 region: CASRSSGSSYEQYF. CDR3 nucleotide sequence: TGTGCCAGCAGATCTAGCGGGAGCTCCTACGAGCAGTACTTC. Full variable domain (outside the CDR3, taken from reference TRBV5-4 and TRBJ2-7): ETGVTQSPTHLIKTRGQQVTLRCSSQSGHNTVSWYQQALGQGPQFIFQYYREEENGRGNFPPRFSGLQFPNYSSELNVNALELDDSALYLCASRSSGSSYEQYFGPGTRLTVT.

V gene TRBV9 combines with J gene TRBJ2-3; TRBD2 matches at 8 bases. Germline CDR1 is SGDLS and CDR2 is YYNGEE. There are 15 residues in the CDR3. Losses at the gene ends were 4 bases for V and 0 bases for J; bases not matched to a gene: 4. The CDR3 loop is CASSRSGTSTDTQYF. The CDR3 bases are TGTGCCAGCAGCCGTAGCGGGACTAGCACAGATACGCAGTATTTT.

The V gene is TRBV29-1, the J gene TRBJ2-4; no reliable D call. The CDR3 loop spans 12 amino acids. CDR1 SQVTM and CDR2 ANQGSEA come from the germline V gene. Deletions cut 7 bases from V and 3 bases from J, with 10 bases between. The CDR3 sequence: CSAEKDKNIQYF. The CDR3 coding sequence is TGCAGCGCCGAAAAGGACAAAAACATTCAGTACTTC. Together with reference TRBV29-1 and TRBJ2-4, the CDR3 gives the full variable domain: SAVISQKPSRDICQRGTSLTIQCQVDSQVTMMFWYRQQPGQSLTLIATANQGSEATYESGFVIDKFPISRPNLTFSTLTVSNMSPEDSSIYLCSAEKDKNIQYFGAGTRLSVL.

The chain uses TRBV12-5 and TRBJ1-5; D gene ambiguous. V was clipped by 0 bases and J by 5 bases, with 14 bases between them. This CDR3 comprises 16 residues. Germline values: CDR1 LGHNT, CDR2 FRNRAP. CDR3 DNA sequence: TGTGCTAGTGGTTTGGTATTAGGATCCGGGGATCAGCCCCAGCATTTT. This gives the protein CASGLVLGSGDQPQHF.

The chain has TRBV20-1 and TRBJ2-7; D may correspond to TRBD1 or TRBD2 (5 bases each). Trimming took off 6 bases at V and 3 bases at J, with 9 bases between the two ends. From germline, CDR1 is DFQATT and CDR2 SNEGSKA (reference sequence). There are 11 residues in the CDR3. The CDR3 bases are TGCAGTGCGAGGGGCTTCTACGAGCAGTACTTC. This sequence encodes CSARGFYEQYF.

The V call is TRBV28, the J call TRBJ2-3; D is unresolved. The V and J ends lost 3 bases and 2 bases respectively, with 12 bases between them. CDR1 and CDR2 from the germline V gene are MDHEN and SYDVKM. The CDR3 is 15 residues long. CDR3 DNA sequence: TGTGCCAGCAGTTTTTCGAAGGACGCCACAGATACGCAGTATTTT. It yields the protein CASSFSKDATDTQYF. The entire variable domain, with the rest obtained from reference TRBV28 and TRBJ2-3, is as follows: DVKVTQSSRYLVKRTGEKVFLECVQDMDHENMFWYRQDPGLGLRLIYFSYDVKMKEKGDIPEGYSVSREKKERFSLILESASTNQTSMYLCASSFSKDATDTQYFGPGTRLTVL.

The chain uses TRBV9 and TRBJ2-3; 12 bases align to TRBD2. Germline V gives CDR1 SGDLS, CDR2 YYNGEE. Unmatched junction bases numbered 9, after V lost 4 bases and J lost 3 bases. CDR3 length: 17 residues. CDR3 in amino acids: CASSSHPSGRETDTQYF. Written as DNA, the CDR3 is TGTGCCAGCAGCTCGCACCCTAGCGGGAGGGAGACAGATACGCAGTATTTT.